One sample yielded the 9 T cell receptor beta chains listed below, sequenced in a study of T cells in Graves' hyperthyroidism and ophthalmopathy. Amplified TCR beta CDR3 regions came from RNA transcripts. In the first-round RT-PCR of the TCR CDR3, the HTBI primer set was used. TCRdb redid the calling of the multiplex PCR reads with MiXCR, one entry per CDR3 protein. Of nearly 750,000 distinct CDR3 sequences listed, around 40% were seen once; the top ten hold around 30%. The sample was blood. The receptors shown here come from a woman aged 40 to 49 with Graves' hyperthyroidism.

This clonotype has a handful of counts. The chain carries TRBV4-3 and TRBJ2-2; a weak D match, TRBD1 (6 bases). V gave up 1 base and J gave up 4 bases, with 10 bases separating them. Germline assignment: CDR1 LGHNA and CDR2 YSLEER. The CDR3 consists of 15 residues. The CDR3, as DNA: TGCGCCAGCAGCCAAGGACAGGACCGCACCGGGGAGCTGTTTTTT. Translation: CASSQGQDRTGELFF.

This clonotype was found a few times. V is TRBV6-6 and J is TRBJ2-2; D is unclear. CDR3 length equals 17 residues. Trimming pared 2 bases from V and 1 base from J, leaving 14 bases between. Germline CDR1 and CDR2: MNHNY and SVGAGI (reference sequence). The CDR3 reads CASSYVMLAGNTGELFF. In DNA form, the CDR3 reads TGTGCCAGCAGTTACGTCATGTTGGCTGGGAACACCGGGGAGCTGTTTTTT.

CDR3 in DNA: TGTGCCAGCTCATATGGACAGACAGAGACCCAGTACTTC. The encoded protein is CASSYGQTETQYF. The chain carries TRBV18 and TRBJ2-5; the D gene is possibly TRBD1 (6 bases). The CDR3 extends over 13 amino acids. Germline V gene data show CDR1 as KGHSH and CDR2 as LQKENI. Trimming removed 5 bases from V and 4 bases from J, with 11 bases in between.

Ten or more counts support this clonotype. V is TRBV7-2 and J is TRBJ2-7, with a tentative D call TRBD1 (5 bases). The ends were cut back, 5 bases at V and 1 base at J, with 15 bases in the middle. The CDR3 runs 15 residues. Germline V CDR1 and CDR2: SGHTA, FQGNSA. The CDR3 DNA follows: TGTGCCAGCAGCGAAAGGGGATTCGGGTCCTACGAGCAGTACTTC. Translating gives CASSERGFGSYEQYF.

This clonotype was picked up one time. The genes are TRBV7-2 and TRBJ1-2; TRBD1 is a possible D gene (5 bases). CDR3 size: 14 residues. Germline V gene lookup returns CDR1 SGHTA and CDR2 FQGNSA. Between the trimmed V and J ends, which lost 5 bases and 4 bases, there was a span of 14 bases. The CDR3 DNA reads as TGTGCCAGCAGCCCCGAGTCGACAGTCTATGGCTACACCTTC. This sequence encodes CASSPESTVYGYTF.

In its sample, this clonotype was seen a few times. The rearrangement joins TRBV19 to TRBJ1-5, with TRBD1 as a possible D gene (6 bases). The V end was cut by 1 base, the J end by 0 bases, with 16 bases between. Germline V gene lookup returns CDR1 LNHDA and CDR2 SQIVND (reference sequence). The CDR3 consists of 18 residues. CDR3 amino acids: CASSIGFFRQDSNQPQHF. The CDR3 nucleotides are TGTGCCAGTAGTATAGGGTTTTTCCGACAGGATAGCAATCAGCCCCAGCATTTT.

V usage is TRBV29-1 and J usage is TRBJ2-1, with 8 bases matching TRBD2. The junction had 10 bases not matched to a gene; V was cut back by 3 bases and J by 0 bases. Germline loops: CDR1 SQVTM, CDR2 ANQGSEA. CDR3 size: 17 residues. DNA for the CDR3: TGCAGCGTTGATGAGTTTAGCGGGGCGAGCTCCTACAATGAGCAGTTCTTC. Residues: CSVDEFSGASSYNEQFF.

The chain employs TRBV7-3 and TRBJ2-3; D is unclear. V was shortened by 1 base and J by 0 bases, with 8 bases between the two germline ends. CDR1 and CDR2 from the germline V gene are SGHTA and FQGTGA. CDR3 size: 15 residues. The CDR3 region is CASSLRTDSTDTQYF. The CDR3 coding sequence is TGTGCCAGCAGCTTAAGGACGGATAGCACAGATACGCAGTATTTT. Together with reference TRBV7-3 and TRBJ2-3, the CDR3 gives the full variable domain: GAGVSQTPSNKVTEKGKYVELRCDPISGHTALYWYRQSLGQGPEFLIYFQGTGAADDSGLPNDRFFAVRPEGSVSTLKIQRTERGDSAVYLCASSLRTDSTDTQYFGPGTRLTVL.

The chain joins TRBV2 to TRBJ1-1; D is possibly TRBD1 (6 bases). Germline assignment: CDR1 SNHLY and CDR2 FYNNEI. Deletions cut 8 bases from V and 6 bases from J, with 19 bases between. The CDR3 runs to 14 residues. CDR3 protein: CASSPDGGTPEAFF. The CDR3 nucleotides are TGTGCCAGCTCACCTGACGGTGGGACACCTGAAGCTTTCTTT. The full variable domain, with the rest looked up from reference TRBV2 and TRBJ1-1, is EPEVTQTPSHQVTQMGQEVILRCVPISNHLYFYWYRQILGQKVEFLVSFYNNEISEKSEIFDDQFSVERPDGSNFTLKIRSTKLEDSAMYFCASSPDGGTPEAFFGQGTRLTVV.